This T cell receptor beta chain was captured by sequencing in a study of T cells in Graves' hyperthyroidism and ophthalmopathy (dated by TCRdb to the late 2010s). Study-level background: Peripheral blood samples were taken at initial diagnosis, before any treatment was given. The 100 discovery patients were randomly divided into training and test sets at a 7:3 ratio. Whether ophthalmopathy could be predicted prospectively was tested in an independent validation cohort made up of roughly 19 hyperthyroidism patients plus 17 patients who later progressed to ophthalmopathy. A discovery cohort of about a hundred patients, about 44 with Graves' ophthalmopathy and 57 with stable Graves' hyperthyroidism, was used to find distinguishing TCR V-J signatures. The study also compared thyroid tissue and blood T-cell repertoires from a handful of Graves' hyperthyroidism patients. After blood sampling, hyperthyroidism patients were treated with methimazole at a starting dose of 30 mg daily, and ophthalmopathy patients were treated with high-dose intravenous methylprednisolone. The paper describes TCR Vbeta CDR3 sequencing of 120 to 150 peripheral blood samples, made up of some 40 ophthalmopathy patients, around 78 hyperthyroidism patients and 17 progressor patients. Study-wide findings and limitations: No statistical method was used to set the sample size in advance, and investigators knew the group allocation. Most expanded thyroid clonotypes (frequency above 0.001) were also found in blood, which suggests that blood repertoires may mirror thyroid immune responses. In validation, the model predicted progression to ophthalmopathy a median of approximately 6.3 months before onset, with roughly 70% sensitivity and about 75% specificity. A 13 V-J signature model separated ophthalmopathy from stable hyperthyroidism, with 87.88% sensitivity and roughly 81% specificity in cross-validation and 80%/75% in testing.

TCR beta CDR3 regions were amplified from RNA transcripts. A first-round RT-PCR of the TCR CDR3 used the HTBI primer set with the Qiagen OneStep RT-PCR kit. A second multiplex PCR round built the libraries, followed by size selection and purification. Libraries were sequenced paired-end with 100 bp reads on an Illumina HiSeq2000. The original pipeline was this. SOAPnuke was used to process the raw data, with reads discarded if the reads contained adapters or uncalled bases, had a mean Phred below 15, or lacked an exact constant-primer or identifier match. COPE v1.2.5 was used to merge the high-quality paired reads, and each unique nucleotide sequence was defined as a clonotype. Clonotypes were aligned to IMGT TRBV, TRBD and TRBJ reference segments using MiTCR v1.1. Analysis was restricted to V-J combinations with a frequency above 0.0001, which covered 98% to 99.2% of repertoires. The TCS score was defined as F50 (clonal expansion) divided by E x V (chaos), with BLOSUM62-based TCRdist calculated between CDR3 peptides within each V-J. Welch's t-statistics and random forest reduced fewer than 600 V-J features to roughly 13, which were used in a naive Bayes classifier (R e1071). The public reads were run again by TCRdb, first through fastp at Q25 and then through MiXCR, and only productive beta chains were kept. Each entry is one CDR3 protein sequence, shown with its most common DNA and genes. Here the V and J calls rest on TCRdb's processing, not on the authors' analysis. This sample is represented by 600,000 to 650,000 distinct CDR3 sequences; 15% to 20% of them were singletons. Approximately 3.8% of the sample goes to the ten largest clones.

The CDR3, from cysteine to phenylalanine, totals 18 residues. Only the CDR3 DNA stays, 54 bases, in frame from base 1. The germline V gene (reference sequence) supplies CDR1 DFQATT and CDR2 SNEGSKA. V is trimmed back by 3 bases and J by 5 bases, and the junction contains 16 bases that no gene match accounts for. This clonotype was detected only a few times. No antigen is known for it. No base quality information exists; no much larger clone differs at one position. Stable Graves' hyperthyroidism was defined as the absence of progression to ophthalmopathy over 18 months of follow-up. Hyperthyroidism patients were newly diagnosed, had a disease duration of under 2 months, and were aged 18 to 65 years. Patients with uncontrolled infections, other autoimmune diseases, pregnancy or lactation were excluded. Diagnoses were established on the basis of clinical symptoms, serum thyroxine and TRAb, thyroid ultrasound, and orbital computed tomography. Ficoll-Paque density gradient centrifugation was used to isolate PBMCs from about 10 ml of fresh peripheral blood. Trizol reagent was used to extract total RNA, and RNA quality was then checked on an Agilent 2100 Bioanalyzer.

The chain employs TRBV20-1 and TRBJ1-4, and 9 junctional nucleotides match TRBD1. The source is a woman between 25 and 40 years old with Graves' hyperthyroidism. The sequencing sample was made of blood. Read as DNA, the sequence is TGCAGTGCTAGTGGGGTTCGGGGACAGGGATACCCAAATGAAAAACTGTTTTTT. This yields the protein CSASGVRGQGYPNEKLFF.